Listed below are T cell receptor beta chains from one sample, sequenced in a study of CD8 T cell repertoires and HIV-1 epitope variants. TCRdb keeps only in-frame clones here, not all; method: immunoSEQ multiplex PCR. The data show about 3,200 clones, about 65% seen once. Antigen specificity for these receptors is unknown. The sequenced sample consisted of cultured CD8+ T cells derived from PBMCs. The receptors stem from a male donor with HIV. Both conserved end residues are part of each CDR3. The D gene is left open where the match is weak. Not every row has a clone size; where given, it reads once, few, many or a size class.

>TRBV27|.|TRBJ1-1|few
CASSLGGGTEAFF
TGTGCCAGCAGTTTAGGGGGAGGGACTGAAGCTTTCTTT
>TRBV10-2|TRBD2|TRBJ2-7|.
CASSEKLAGGPSPYEQYF
TGCGCCAGCAGTGAGAAACTAGCGGGAGGGCCGTCCCCATACGAGCAGTACTTC
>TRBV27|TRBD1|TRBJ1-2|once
CASSSTGTGKGNYGYTF
TGTGCCAGCAGCAGTACCGGGACAGGGAAGGGGAACTATGGCTACACCTTC
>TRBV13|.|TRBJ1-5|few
CASSQRTGNQPQHF
TGTGCCAGCAGTCAAAGGACGGGCAATCAGCCCCAGCATTTT
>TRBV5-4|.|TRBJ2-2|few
CASSLVDTGELFF
TGTGCCAGCAGCTTGGTCGACACCGGGGAGCTGTTTTTT
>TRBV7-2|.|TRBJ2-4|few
CASSLVGSRNIQYF
TGTGCCAGCAGCTTAGTTGGGTCCAGGAACATTCAGTACTTC
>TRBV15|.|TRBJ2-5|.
CATSRSTTGYQETQYF
TGTGCCACCAGCAGATCTACAACAGGCTACCAAGAGACCCAGTACTTC
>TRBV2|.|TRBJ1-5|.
CASSGGRVNQPQHF
TGTGCCAGCAGTGGGGGACGGGTTAATCAGCCCCAGCATTTT
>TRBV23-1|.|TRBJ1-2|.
CASSRPDLGPYGYTF
TGCGCCAGCAGTCGGCCGGACCTGGGGCCCTATGGCTACACCTTC
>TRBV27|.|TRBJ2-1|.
CASRRGGDRTRGEQFF
TGTGCCAGCCGCAGGGGGGGGGACAGGACCAGAGGGGAGCAGTTCTTC
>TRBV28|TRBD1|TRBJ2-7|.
CASSPDRGYEQYF
TGTGCCAGCAGCCCGGACAGGGGGTACGAGCAGTACTTC
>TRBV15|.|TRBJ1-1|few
CATAPGTFPEAFF
TGTGCCACCGCCCCCGGGACTTTCCCTGAAGCTTTCTTT
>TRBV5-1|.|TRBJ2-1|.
CASSLGGNEQFF
TGCGCCAGCAGCTTGGGGGGAAATGAGCAGTTCTTC
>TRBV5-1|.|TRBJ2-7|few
CASSPELDYYEQYF
TGCGCCAGCAGCCCTGAGTTGGATTACTACGAGCAGTACTTC
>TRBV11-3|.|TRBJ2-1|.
CASSLGGSYLDEQFF
TGTGCCAGCAGCTTAGGAGGGAGCTACCTCGATGAGCAGTTCTTC
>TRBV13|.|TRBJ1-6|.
CASSFSTPGPLHF
TGTGCCAGCAGCTTTAGTACCCCAGGACCACTCCACTTT
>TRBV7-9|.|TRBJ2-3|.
CASSLVEQRTDTQYF
TGTGCCAGCAGCTTAGTTGAGCAGCGCACAGATACGCAGTATTTT
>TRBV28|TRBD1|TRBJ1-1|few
CASSFSGGAFF
TGTGCCAGCAGCTTTTCAGGGGGGGCTTTCTTT
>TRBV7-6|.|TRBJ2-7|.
CASSLTGMDSAYEQYF
TGTGCCAGCAGCTTAACGGGTATGGACTCCGCCTACGAGCAGTACTTC
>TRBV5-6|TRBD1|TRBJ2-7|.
CASSVWGQGWYEQYF
TGTGCCAGCAGCGTATGGGGACAGGGGTGGTACGAGCAGTACTTC
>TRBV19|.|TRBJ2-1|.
CASSRSSYNEQFF
TGTGCCAGTAGCCGGAGCTCCTACAATGAGCAGTTCTTC
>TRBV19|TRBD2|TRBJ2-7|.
CASSMGVAGEEQYF
TGTGCCAGTAGTATGGGGGTAGCGGGAGAAGAGCAGTACTTC
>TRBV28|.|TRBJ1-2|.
CASSFPRDGKYGYTF
TGTGCCAGCAGTTTCCCCAGGGACGGGAAGTATGGCTACACCTTC
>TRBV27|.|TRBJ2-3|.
CASTYRGLTDTQYF
TGTGCCAGCACCTACCGGGGCCTCACAGATACGCAGTATTTT
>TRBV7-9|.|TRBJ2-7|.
CASSLANPFDEQYF
TGTGCCAGCAGCTTAGCTAATCCCTTCGACGAGCAGTACTTC
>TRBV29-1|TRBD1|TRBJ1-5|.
CSVDGGGLNQPQHF
TGCAGCGTTGATGGAGGGGGCCTCAATCAGCCCCAGCATTTT
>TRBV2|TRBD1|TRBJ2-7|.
CASSEAGQGAWEQYF
TGTGCCAGCAGTGAAGCTGGACAGGGGGCGTGGGAGCAGTACTTC
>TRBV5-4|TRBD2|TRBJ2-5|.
CASSAVIGGNQETQYF
TGTGCCAGCAGCGCGGTTATCGGGGGGAACCAAGAGACCCAGTACTTC